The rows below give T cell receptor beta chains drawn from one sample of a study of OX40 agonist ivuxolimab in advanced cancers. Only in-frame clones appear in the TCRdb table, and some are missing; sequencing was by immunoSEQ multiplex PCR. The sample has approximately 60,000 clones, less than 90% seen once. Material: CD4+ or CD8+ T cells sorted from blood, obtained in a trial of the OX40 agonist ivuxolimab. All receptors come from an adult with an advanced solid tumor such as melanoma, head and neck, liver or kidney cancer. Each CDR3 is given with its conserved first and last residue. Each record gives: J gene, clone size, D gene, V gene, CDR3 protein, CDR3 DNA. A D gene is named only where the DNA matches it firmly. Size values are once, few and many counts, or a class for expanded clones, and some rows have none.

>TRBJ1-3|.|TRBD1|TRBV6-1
CASSQGVDGNTIYF
TGTGCCAGCAGTCAGGGGGTGGATGGAAACACCATATATTTT
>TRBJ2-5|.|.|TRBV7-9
CASRMGPGAEKETQYF
TGTGCCAGCAGAATGGGGCCGGGAGCGGAGAAAGAGACCCAGTACTTC
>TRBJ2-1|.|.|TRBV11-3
CASSLDSVSYNEQFF
TGTGCCAGCAGCTTAGATAGTGTCTCCTACAATGAGCAGTTCTTC
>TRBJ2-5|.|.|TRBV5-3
CARSPTHLTGGGSQYF
TGTGCCAGAAGCCCAACACATTTAACAGGTGGGGGCTCCCAGTACTTC
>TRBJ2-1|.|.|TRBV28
CASSFFSREQDEQFF
TGTGCCAGCAGTTTCTTCTCCAGGGAGCAGGATGAGCAGTTCTTC
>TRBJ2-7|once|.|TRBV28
CASSFAYEQYF
TGTGCCAGCAGCTTCGCCTACGAGCAGTACTTC
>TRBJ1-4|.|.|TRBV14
CASSQRMNEKLFF
TGTGCCAGCAGCCAACGGATGAATGAAAAACTGTTTTTT
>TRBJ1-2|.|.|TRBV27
CASSLLGGDGYTF
TGTGCCAGCAGTCTTTTGGGGGGAGATGGCTACACCTTC
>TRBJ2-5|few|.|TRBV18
CASSPRDNQETQYF
TGTGCCAGCTCACCACGAGACAACCAAGAGACCCAGTACTTC
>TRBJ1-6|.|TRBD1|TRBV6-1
CASTRQGASNSPLHF
TGTGCCAGCACTCGACAGGGGGCCTCTAATTCACCCCTCCACTTT
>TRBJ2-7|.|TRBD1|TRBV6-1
CASSGGTGEQYF
TGTGCCAGTAGTGGGGGGACAGGGGAACAGTACTTC
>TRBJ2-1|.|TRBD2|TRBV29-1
CSVAGTSGDEQFF
TGCAGCGTCGCTGGGACTAGCGGGGATGAGCAGTTCTTC
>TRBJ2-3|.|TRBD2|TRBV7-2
CASSFRLAGESTDTQYF
TGTGCCAGCAGCTTCCGACTAGCGGGGGAGAGCACAGATACGCAGTATTTT
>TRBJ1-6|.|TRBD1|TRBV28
CASSPTGGATYNSPLHF
TGTGCCAGCAGTCCCACAGGGGGCGCTACCTATAATTCACCCCTCCACTTT
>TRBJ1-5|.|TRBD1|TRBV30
CAWSSYRQGSNQPQHF
TGTGCCTGGAGTTCCTACCGACAGGGAAGCAATCAGCCCCAGCATTTT
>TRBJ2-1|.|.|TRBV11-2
CASSHKRDTSSYNEQFF
TGTGCCAGCAGCCATAAAAGGGACACGAGCTCCTACAATGAGCAGTTCTTC
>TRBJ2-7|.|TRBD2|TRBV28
CASSSTRGTTHYEQYF
TGTGCCAGCAGTTCCACTCGGGGGACTACCCACTACGAGCAGTACTTC
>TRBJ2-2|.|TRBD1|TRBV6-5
CASSRTGATGELFF
TGTGCCAGCAGTCGGACAGGGGCCACCGGGGAGCTGTTTTTT
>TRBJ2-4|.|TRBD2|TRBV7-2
CASSHGREGNIQYF
TGTGCCAGCAGCCACGGGCGGGAGGGAAACATTCAGTACTTC
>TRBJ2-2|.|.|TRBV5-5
CASSGGGFAGELFF
TGTGCCAGCAGCGGGGGAGGTTTCGCCGGGGAGCTGTTTTTT
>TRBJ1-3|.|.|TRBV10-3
CAISSDWISGNTIYF
TGTGCCATCAGTTCCGACTGGATCTCTGGAAACACCATATATTTT
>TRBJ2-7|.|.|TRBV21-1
CASSVPGPRYEQYF
TGTGCCAGCAGCGTACCGGGACCCCGCTACGAGCAGTACTTC
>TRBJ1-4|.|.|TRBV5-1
CASSLESSVNEKLFF
TGCGCCAGCAGCTTGGAATCGTCAGTTAATGAAAAACTGTTTTTT
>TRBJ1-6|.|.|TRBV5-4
CASSYNGPGSNSPLHF
TGTGCCAGCAGCTACAACGGTCCGGGATCGAATTCACCCCTCCACTTT
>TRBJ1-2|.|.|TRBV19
CASSHSRGDGYTF
TGTGCCAGTAGCCACTCCCGGGGTGATGGCTACACCTTC
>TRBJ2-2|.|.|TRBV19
CASRKIWTVQTNTGELFF
TGTGCCAGTAGGAAGATTTGGACAGTACAAACGAACACCGGGGAGCTGTTTTTT
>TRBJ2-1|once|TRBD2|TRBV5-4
CASRGGGSSYNEQFF
TGTGCCAGCAGGGGGGGAGGGTCCTCCTACAATGAGCAGTTCTTC
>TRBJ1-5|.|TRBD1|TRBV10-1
CARDRVHREPQHF
TGCGCCAGAGACAGGGTACACCGAGAGCCCCAGCATTTT
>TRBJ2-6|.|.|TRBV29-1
CSVDPAGANVLTF
TGCAGCGTTGACCCTGCTGGGGCCAACGTCCTGACTTTC
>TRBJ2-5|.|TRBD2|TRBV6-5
CASSPGLGPGETQYF
TGTGCCAGCAGTCCAGGACTAGGTCCGGGAGAGACCCAGTACTTC
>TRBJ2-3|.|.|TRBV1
CTSSRHSGGRLGTDTQYF
TGCACCAGCAGCCGACATAGCGGGGGAAGGCTGGGCACAGATACGCAGTATTTT
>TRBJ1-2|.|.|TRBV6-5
CASNTLSSSNYGYTF
TGTGCCAGCAACACCCTGTCGAGTTCCAACTATGGCTACACCTTC
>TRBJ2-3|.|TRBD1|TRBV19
CASSSSPGQGSHTQYF
TGTGCCAGTAGTTCAAGCCCGGGACAGGGGTCCCATACGCAGTATTTT
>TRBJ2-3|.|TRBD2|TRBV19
CASSATSGPSTDTQYF
TGTGCCAGTAGTGCTACTAGCGGGCCTAGCACAGATACGCAGTATTTT
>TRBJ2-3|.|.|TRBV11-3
CAPTRGKTDTQYF
TGTGCCCCCACCCGAGGGAAAACAGATACGCAGTATTTT
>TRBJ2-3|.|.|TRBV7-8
CASSPLWGTDTQYF
TGTGCCAGCAGCCCGCTTTGGGGCACAGATACGCAGTATTTT
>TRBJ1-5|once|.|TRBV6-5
CASSLEPYSNQPQHF
TGTGCCAGCAGCCTCGAACCTTATAGCAATCAGCCCCAGCATTTT
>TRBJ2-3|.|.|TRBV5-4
CASRRDFSTDTQYF
TGTGCCAGCAGGAGGGACTTTAGCACAGATACGCAGTATTTT
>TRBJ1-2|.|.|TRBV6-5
CASTPIGVRAGYTF
TGTGCCAGCACTCCCATCGGGGTGCGAGCTGGCTACACCTTC
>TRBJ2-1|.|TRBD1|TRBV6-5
CASSYEGQGDNEQFF
TGTGCCAGCAGTTACGAAGGACAGGGTGACAATGAGCAGTTCTTC
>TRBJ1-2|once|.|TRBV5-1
CASSSTDKNYGYTF
TGCGCCAGCAGCTCTACGGACAAGAACTATGGCTACACCTTC
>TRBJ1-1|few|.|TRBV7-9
CASSLGLVPEAFF
TGTGCCAGCAGCTTGGGTTTAGTTCCTGAAGCTTTCTTT
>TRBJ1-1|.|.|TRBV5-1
CASRPQTVVNTEAFF
TGCGCCAGCAGGCCACAGACAGTCGTGAACACTGAAGCTTTCTTT
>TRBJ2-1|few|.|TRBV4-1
CASSYTRDNNEQFF
TGCGCCAGCAGCTACACCCGGGACAACAATGAGCAGTTCTTC
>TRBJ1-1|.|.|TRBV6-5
CASSQTPYRDTEAFF
TGTGCCAGCAGCCAGACACCATATAGGGACACTGAAGCTTTCTTT